This TCR beta chain appears in the sequencing data of a study of blood T cells in healthy people across ages. Study-level points and caveats: Roughly linearly, TCR beta diversity per million T cells fell as age increased. Any changes in expanded clonotypes were possibly confounded, as donor CMV status remained unknown.

On this clonotype itself: Antigen: not known.

PBMCs were isolated at a quantity of at least 6 million per sample. A second roughly 6 to 12 cycle PCR used barcoded and J-beta primers. A template-switch adaptor with 12 random nucleotides tagged each cDNA molecule. TCRdb passed the 5' RACE reads through MiXCR, listing each CDR3 protein once. The profile shows roughly 1.5 million distinct CDR3 sequences, less than 45% of them singletons. Germline CDR1 SQVTM, CDR2 ANQGSEA. The CDR3 length is 14 residues. This receptor was identified in a young woman in good health. The chain couples TRBV29-1 to TRBJ2-1; no firm D call. The J call is doubtful: the DNA matches TRBJ2-7 better. Specimen: blood. The chain's CDR3 is CSAVRRSSYNEQYF. As DNA, the CDR3 is TGCAGCGCTGTCCGGAGAAGCTCCTACAATGAGCAGTACTTC.